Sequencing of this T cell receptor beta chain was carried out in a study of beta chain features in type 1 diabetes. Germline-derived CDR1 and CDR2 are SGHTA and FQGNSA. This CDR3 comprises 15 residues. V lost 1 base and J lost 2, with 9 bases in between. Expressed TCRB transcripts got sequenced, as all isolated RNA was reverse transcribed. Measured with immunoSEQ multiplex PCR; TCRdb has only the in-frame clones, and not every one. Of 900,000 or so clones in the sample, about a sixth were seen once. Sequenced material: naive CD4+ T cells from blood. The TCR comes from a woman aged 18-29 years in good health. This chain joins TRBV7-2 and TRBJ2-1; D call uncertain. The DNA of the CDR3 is TGTGCCAGCAGCTTAGACGGGTGGGCCTACAATGAGCAGTTCTTC. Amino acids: CASSLDGWAYNEQFF.